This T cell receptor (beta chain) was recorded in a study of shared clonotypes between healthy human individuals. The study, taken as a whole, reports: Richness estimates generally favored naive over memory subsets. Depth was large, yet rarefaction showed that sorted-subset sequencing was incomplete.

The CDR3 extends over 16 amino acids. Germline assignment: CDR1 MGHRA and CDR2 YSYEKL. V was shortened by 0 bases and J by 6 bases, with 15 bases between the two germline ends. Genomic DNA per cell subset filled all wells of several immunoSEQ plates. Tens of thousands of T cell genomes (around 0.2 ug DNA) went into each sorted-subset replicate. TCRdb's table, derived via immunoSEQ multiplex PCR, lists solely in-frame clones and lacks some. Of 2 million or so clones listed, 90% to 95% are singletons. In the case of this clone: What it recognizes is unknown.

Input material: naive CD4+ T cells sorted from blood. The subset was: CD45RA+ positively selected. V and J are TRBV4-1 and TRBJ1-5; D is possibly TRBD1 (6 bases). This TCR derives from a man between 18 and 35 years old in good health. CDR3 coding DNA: TGCGCCAGCAGCCAAGATTTCGGGGGCGCGACTCAGCCCCAGCATTTT. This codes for CASSQDFGGATQPQHF.